What follows describes a single T cell receptor (beta chain). Its antigen is not identified. This specimen comes from a study of T cells in tuberculosis. Study results and limitations: Shorter CDR3-alpha in active tuberculosis partly drove smaller distances. Using the GMM-specific repertoire gave 87% accuracy versus approximately 70% with motifs.

Produced via immunoSEQ multiplex PCR; TCRdb's table is partial and in-frame only. In the table there are 30,000 to 35,000 clones, 92% of which are singletons. Germline values: CDR1 GTSNPN, CDR2 SVGIG (reference sequence). The CDR3 loop spans 15 amino acids. V dropped 1 base and J dropped 4 bases, with 14 bases sitting between them. Latent tuberculosis screening used tuberculin skin test and IGRA at entry. Unsorted cryopreserved PBMC were sequenced, averaging around 100,000 T cells per clinical donor. This TCR was recovered from a donor aged 5-35 years with latent tuberculosis or without tuberculosis infection. Some clones in this sample may be carry-over from other donors' samples. The specimen sequenced was PBMCs. The chain joins TRBV30 to TRBJ1-5; D may be TRBD1 (6 bases). DNA for the CDR3: TGTGCCTGGAGTGAGACCGGGACACATAATCAGCCCCAGCATTTT. Protein sequence: CAWSETGTHNQPQHF.